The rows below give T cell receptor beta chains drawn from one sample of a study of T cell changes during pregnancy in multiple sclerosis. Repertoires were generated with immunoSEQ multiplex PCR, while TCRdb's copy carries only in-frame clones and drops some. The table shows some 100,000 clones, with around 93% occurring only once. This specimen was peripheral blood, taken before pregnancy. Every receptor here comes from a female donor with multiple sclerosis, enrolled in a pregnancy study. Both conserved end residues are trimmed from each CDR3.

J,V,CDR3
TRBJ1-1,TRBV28,ASREFGTGGTEAF
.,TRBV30,AWGTGSYEQY
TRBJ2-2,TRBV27,ASSPRGLAGGPITGELF
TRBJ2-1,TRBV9,ASSARDLGALEQF
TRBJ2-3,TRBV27,ASIQDSTDTQY
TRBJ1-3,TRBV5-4,ASSSPGSPGNTIY
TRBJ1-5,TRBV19,ASSGGTGLSNQPQH
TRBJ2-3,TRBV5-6,ASSLEAGGSTDTQY
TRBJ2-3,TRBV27,ASSHQGPQQARTQY
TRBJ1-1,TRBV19,ASRGVGAFNTEAF
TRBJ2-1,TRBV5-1,ASSPRTGGSNEQF
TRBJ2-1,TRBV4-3,ASSQASGRGDEQF
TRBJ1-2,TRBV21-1,ASSTKIDIDYGYT
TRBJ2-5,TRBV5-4,ASSLLTPGETQY
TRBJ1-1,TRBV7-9,ALNTVNTEAF
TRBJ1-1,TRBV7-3,ASSLQGAGTEAF
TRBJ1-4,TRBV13,ASSRGGSDEKLF
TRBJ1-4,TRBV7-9,ASSSQGATNEKLF
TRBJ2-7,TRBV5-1,ASSLGGGGSYEQY
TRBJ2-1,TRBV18,ASPPEGAGANEQF
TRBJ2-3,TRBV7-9,ASSFISGTGVRY
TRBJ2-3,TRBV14,ASSRTARVGTDTQY
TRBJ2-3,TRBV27,ASSSRDSPTDTQY
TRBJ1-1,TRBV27,ASSASETGGTEAF
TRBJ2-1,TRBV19,ASSAPGTSLGEQF
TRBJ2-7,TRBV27,ASSLGTGFAHEQY
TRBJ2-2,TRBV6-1,ASSGRDGRTGELF
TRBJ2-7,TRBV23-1,ASGPPQPKIYEQY